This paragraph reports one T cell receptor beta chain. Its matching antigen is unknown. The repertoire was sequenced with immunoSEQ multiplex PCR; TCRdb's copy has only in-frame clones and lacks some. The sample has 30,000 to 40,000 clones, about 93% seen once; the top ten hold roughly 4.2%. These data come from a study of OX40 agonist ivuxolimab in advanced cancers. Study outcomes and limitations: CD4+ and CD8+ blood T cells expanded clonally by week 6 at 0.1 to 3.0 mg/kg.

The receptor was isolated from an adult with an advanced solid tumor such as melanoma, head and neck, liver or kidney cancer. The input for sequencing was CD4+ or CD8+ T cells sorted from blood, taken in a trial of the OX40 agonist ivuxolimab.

This chain's CDR3 is CASSLTSSSTDTQYF. CDR3 nucleotides: TGTGCCAGCAGCCTGACTAGCTCTAGCACAGATACGCAGTATTTT. The genes are TRBV7-2 and TRBJ2-3; TRBD2 aligns across 7 bases. CDR1 is SGHTA, CDR2 FQGNSA, per germline. The CDR3 runs 15 residues. Germline trimming cut 5 bases from V and 0 bases from J; bases unmatched to any gene: 5.